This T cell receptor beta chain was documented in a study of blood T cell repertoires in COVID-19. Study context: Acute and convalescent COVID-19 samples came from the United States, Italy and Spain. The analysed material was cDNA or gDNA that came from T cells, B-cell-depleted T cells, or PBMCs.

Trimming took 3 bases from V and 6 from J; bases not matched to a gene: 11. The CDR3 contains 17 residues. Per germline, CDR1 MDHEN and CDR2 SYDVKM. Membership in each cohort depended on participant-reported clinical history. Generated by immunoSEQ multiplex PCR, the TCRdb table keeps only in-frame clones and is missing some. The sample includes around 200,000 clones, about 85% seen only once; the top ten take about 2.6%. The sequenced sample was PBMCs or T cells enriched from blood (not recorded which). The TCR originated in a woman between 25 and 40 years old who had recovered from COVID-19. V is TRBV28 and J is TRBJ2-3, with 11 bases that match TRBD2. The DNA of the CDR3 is TGTGCCAGCAGTTTTATATTACTAGCGGGGGCCCAGGATACGCAGTATTTT. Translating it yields CASSFILLAGAQDTQYF.